This entry describes one T cell receptor beta chain. Its target is not known. Isolated RNA was reverse transcribed into cDNA used as the sequencing template. Produced via immunoSEQ multiplex PCR; TCRdb's table is partial and in-frame only. The sample records over 100,000 clones, around three fifths being singletons. This record belongs to a study of CD8+ T cells in alopecia areata. General observations from the study: During tofacitinib treatment, many expanded lesional clones remained in scalp and blood.

Noted treatment: oral pan-JAK inhibitor, 5-10 mg twice daily. It was from alopecia areata patients that lesional scalp punch biopsies and peripheral blood were collected. The length of the CDR3 is 18 residues. The material sequenced was CD8+ T cells sorted from blood, taken at week 24, from a patient treated with tofacitinib. The sequence derives from a human donor with alopecia areata. This chain connects TRBV21-1 to TRBJ2-7; the table's D gene call, TRBD1, was not cross checked with the DNA. TRBV21-1 is a listed pseudogene. The CDR3 bases are TGTGCCAGCAGCCCCCTGAAGGACAGGGGGCCGTGTGGTTACGAGCAGTACTTC. It yields the protein CASSPLKDRGPCGYEQYF.